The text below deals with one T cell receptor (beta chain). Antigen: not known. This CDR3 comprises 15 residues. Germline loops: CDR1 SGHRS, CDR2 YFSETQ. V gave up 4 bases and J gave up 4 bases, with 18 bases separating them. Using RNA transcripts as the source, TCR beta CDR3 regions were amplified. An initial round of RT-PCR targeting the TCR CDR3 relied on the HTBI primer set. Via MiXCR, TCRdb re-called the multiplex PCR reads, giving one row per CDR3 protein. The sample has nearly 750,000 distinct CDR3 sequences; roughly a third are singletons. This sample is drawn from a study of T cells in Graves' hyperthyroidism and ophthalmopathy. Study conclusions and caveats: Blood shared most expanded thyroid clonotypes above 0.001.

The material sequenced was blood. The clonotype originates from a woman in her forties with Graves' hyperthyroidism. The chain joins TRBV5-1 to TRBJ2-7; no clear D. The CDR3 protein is CASSTNYDRFYEQYF. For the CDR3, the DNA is TGCGCCAGCAGCACCAACTATGATAGGTTTTACGAGCAGTACTTC.